A selection of T cell receptor beta chains follows, all from one sample in a study of T cell responses to AZD1222 COVID-19 vaccine. This table comes from immunoSEQ multiplex PCR, and its TCRdb copy is limited to in-frame clones, with some not included. The profile shows around 180,000 clones, 94% of them singletons. This material consisted of peripheral blood, taken on day 0 of AZD1222 vaccination. These receptors originate from an adult in good health. Each CDR3 is given with its conserved first and last residue. D genes are given only for firm matches. A clone size is listed for some rows: how often the clone was seen (once, few, many), or a class if it is expanded.

J	size	D	V	DNA	CDR3
TRBJ1-1	once	TRBD1	TRBV5-1	TGCGCCAGCAGCACGGGACAGGGAGGAGGTGAAGCTTTCTTT	CASSTGQGGGEAFF
TRBJ1-3	NA	NA	TRBV9	TGTGCCAGCAGCGTAGAGCCAGACTCTGGAAACACCATATATTTT	CASSVEPDSGNTIYF
TRBJ1-4	NA	TRBD1	TRBV3-1/TRBV3-2	TGTGCCAGCAGCCAAGGGGGACAGGGAGGAGGTTGGGGAAAACTGTTTTTT	CASSQGGQGGGWGKLFF
TRBJ1-1	once	NA	TRBV2	TGTGCCAGCAGTGAAAGCTCCGCTGGGACTGAAGCTTTCTTT	CASSESSAGTEAFF
TRBJ1-1	NA	NA	TRBV9	TGTGCCAGCAGCCTCAGATGGGAAACTGAAGCTTTCTTT	CASSLRWETEAFF
TRBJ1-4	NA	NA	TRBV5-5	TGTGCCAGCAGCTTGGCCCCCCAGGACGGCTTGGAAAAACTGTTTTTT	CASSLAPQDGLEKLFF
TRBJ2-1	NA	NA	TRBV7-2	TGTGCCAGCAGCTTGCGGCTCCCCTACAATGAGCAGTTCTTC	CASSLRLPYNEQFF
TRBJ1-1	once	NA	TRBV27	TGTGCCAGCAGTTCACGGCCGAGTCGAGTTGCTTTCTTT	CASSSRPSRVAFF
TRBJ2-7	few	NA	TRBV3-1/TRBV3-2	TGTGCCAGCAGCCAGGCTAGCTACGAGCAGTACTTC	CASSQASYEQYF
TRBJ1-2	NA	NA	TRBV6-5	TGTGCCAGCAGTTACCCAAATGAGATGGAGGATGGCTACACCTTC	CASSYPNEMEDGYTF
TRBJ2-1	once	NA	TRBV11-3	TGTGCCAGCAGCTCGGGTCTCGCGGCGAGCTCCTACAATGAGCAGTTCTTC	CASSSGLAASSYNEQFF
TRBJ1-5	NA	NA	TRBV19	TGTGCCAGTAGTGTACGAGTTTATCAGCCCCAGCATTTT	CASSVRVYQPQHF
TRBJ1-5	once	NA	TRBV19	TGTGCCAGTAGTATAGTCCTTTACAGAACCTACCCTTATAGCAATCAGCCCCAGCATTTT	CASSIVLYRTYPYSNQPQHF
TRBJ1-3	NA	NA	TRBV12-3/TRBV12-4	TGTGCCTCCAGACGGAGCTCTGGAAACACCATATATTTT	CASRRSSGNTIYF
TRBJ1-1	NA	TRBD1	TRBV5-1	TGCGCCAGCAGGGCACAGGGGGGTAACACTGAAGCTTTCTTT	CASRAQGGNTEAFF
TRBJ1-5	few	NA	TRBV24-1	TGTGCCACCAGTGCAGGGCCCAATCAGCCCCAGCATTTT	CATSAGPNQPQHF
TRBJ1-5	NA	NA	TRBV7-8	TGTGCCAGCAGCCCGGGGGCGAACAATCAGCCCCAGCATTTT	CASSPGANNQPQHF
TRBJ2-7	few	NA	TRBV18	TGTGCCAGCTCACCGTTAGGGACCCACGAGCAGTACTTC	CASSPLGTHEQYF
TRBJ2-1	NA	NA	TRBV5-6	TGTGCCAGCAGCTTGGGAGAGGAGCAGTTCTTC	CASSLGEEQFF
TRBJ1-1	NA	NA	TRBV24-1	TGTGCCACCAGTGACCCTGGACGAGGAGAAGCTTTCTTT	CATSDPGRGEAFF
TRBJ1-6	NA	TRBD1	TRBV15	TGTGCCACCAGCAGAGCGACCGGGACAGGGTATTCACCCCTCCACTTT	CATSRATGTGYSPLHF
TRBJ2-3	NA	TRBD2	TRBV18	TGTGCCAGCTCACCGGTTAGCGGGATGGTTGATACGCAGTATTTT	CASSPVSGMVDTQYF
TRBJ2-2	NA	NA	TRBV4-1	TGCGCCAGCAGCCAATCCCGACAGGACACCGGGGAGCTGTTTTTT	CASSQSRQDTGELFF
TRBJ2-5	NA	NA	TRBV15	TGTGCCACCAGCTCCAACGTGCGACACCAAGAGACCCAGTACTTC	CATSSNVRHQETQYF